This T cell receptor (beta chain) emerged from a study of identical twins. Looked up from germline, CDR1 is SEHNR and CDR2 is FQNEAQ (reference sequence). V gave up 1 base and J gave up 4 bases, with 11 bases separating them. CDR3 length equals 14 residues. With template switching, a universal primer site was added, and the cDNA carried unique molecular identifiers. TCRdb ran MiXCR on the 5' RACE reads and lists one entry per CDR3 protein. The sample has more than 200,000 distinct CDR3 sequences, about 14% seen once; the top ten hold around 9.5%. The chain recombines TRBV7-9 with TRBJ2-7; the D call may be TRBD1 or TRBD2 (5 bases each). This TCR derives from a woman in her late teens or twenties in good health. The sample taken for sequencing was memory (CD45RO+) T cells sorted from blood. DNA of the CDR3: TGTGCCAGCAGCTTAGGGGACGGATTATACGAGCAGTACTTC. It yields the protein CASSLGDGLYEQYF.